This T cell receptor beta chain was captured by sequencing in a study of CD8 T cells in ankylosing spondylitis. Study conclusions and caveats: Relatively scarce in peripheral blood, disease-linked clones were CD8+. Made up of about eight highly homologous variants, a TCR beta motif appeared characteristic of ankylosing spondylitis blood.

This clonotype was observed a handful of times. Its antigen is not known. Germline V gene lookup returns CDR1 SGHVS and CDR2 FQNEAQ. This CDR3 region has 14 residues. V was clipped by 6 bases and J by 0 bases, with 11 bases between them. TCR beta libraries were made by quantitative 5'-RACE with molecular barcodes. A single record per CDR3 protein comes from TCRdb applying MiXCR to the 5' RACE reads. The table lists 250,000 to 350,000 distinct CDR3 sequences, around 19% of them singletons. The chain employs TRBV7-8 and TRBJ2-5; maybe TRBD2 (5 bases). The specimen was blood, either unsorted or a sorted T cell fraction (not recorded which). The origin of this receptor is a male donor with ankylosing spondylitis or in good health (not recorded which). The CDR3 sequence: CASRSGLNQETQYF. For the CDR3, the DNA is TGTGCCAGCAGATCCGGACTGAACCAAGAGACCCAGTACTTC.